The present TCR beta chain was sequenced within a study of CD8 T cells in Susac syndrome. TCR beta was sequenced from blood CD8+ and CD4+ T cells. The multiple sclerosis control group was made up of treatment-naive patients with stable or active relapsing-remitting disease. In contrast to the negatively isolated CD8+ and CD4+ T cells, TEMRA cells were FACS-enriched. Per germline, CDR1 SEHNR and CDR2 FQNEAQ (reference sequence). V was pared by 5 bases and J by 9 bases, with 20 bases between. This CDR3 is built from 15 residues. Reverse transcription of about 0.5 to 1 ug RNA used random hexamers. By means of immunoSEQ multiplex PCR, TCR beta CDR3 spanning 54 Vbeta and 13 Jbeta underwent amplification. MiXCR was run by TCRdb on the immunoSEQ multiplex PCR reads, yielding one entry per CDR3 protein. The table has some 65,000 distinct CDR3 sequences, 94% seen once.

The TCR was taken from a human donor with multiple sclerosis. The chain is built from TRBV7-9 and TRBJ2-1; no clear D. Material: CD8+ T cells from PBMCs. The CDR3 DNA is TGTGCCAGCAGCAGACCTGTGGGCCCCGACGCTGAGCAGTTCTTC. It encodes CASSRPVGPDAEQFF.